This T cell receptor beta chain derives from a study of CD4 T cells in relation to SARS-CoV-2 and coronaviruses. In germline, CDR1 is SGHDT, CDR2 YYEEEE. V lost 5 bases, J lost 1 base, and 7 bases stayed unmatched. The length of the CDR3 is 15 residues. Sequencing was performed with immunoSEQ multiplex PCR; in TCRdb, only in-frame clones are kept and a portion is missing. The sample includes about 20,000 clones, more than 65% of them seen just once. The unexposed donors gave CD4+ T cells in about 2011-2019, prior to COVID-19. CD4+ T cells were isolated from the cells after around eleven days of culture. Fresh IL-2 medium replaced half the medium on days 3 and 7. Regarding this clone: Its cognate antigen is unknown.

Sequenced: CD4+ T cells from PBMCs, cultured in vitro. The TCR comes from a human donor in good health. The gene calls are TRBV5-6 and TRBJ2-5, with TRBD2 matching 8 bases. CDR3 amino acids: CASSRTSGSQETQYF. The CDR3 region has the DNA TGTGCCAGCAGTCGAACTAGCGGAAGCCAAGAGACCCAGTACTTC.